What follows describes a single T cell receptor beta chain. No antigen is known for it. The data originate from a study of cytomegalovirus exposure and HLA in healthy donors. TCRdb's copy holds only in-frame clones and misses some; the assay was immunoSEQ multiplex PCR. Of about 150,000 clones listed, around 88% are singletons. Per germline, CDR1 SGHTA and CDR2 FQGNSA. CDR3 length equals 14 residues. Trimming removed 5 bases from V and 5 bases from J, with 15 bases in between. Study results and caveats: A few CMV-associated chains were confirmed in vitro to be specific for CMV antigens. Altogether, 150 to 200 TCR beta chains were recorded as cytomegalovirus-associated. The classifier was said to identify cytomegalovirus status with high specificity and sensitivity.

The receptor comes from a man aged 18 to 30 in good health and CMV-seropositive. Sequencing input: PBMCs. V is TRBV7-2 and J is TRBJ2-5, with a possible D match to TRBD2 (6 bases). The CDR3 DNA follows: TGTGCCAGCAGCCCCCCGGGGGTACGGGAGACCCAGTACTTC. It is translated as CASSPPGVRETQYF.